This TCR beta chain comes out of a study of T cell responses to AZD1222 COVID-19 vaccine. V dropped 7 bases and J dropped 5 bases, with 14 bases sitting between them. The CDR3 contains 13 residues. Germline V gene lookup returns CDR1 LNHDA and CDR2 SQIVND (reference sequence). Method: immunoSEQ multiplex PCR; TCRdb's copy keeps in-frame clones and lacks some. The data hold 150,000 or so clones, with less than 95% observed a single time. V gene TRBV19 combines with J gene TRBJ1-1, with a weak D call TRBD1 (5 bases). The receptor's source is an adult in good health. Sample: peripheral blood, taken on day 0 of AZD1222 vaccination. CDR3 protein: CASISAGLTEAFF. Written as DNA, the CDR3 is TGTGCCAGTATCTCGGCAGGGTTGACTGAAGCTTTCTTT.